The 12 T cell receptor beta chains presented below share a single source sample, sequenced in a study of T cell responses to AZD1222 COVID-19 vaccine. Method: immunoSEQ multiplex PCR; TCRdb's copy keeps in-frame clones and lacks some. The sample yields under 80,000 clones, around 80% seen once. The sequenced sample was peripheral blood, obtained on day 0 of AZD1222 vaccination. The receptors here all came from an adult in good health.

The chain carries TRBV4-3 and TRBJ2-1, with 7 bases aligning to TRBD2. The ends lost 0 bases at V and 5 bases at J; junction bases unmatched: 10. The germline V gene encodes CDR1 LGHNA and CDR2 YSLEER. The CDR3 extends over 17 amino acids. The DNA for the CDR3 is TGCGCCAGCAGCCAAGAGGGGGTGGAGGGGAGGGACAATGAGCAGTTCTTC. Amino acid sequence: CASSQEGVEGRDNEQFF.

This clone has a single count. This rearrangement joins TRBV12-3 or TRBV12-4 to TRBJ1-2, with 7 bases aligning to TRBD1. CDR3 size: 13 residues. Germline trimming cut 1 base from V and 7 bases from J; bases unmatched to any gene: 3. In DNA, the CDR3 is TGTGCCAGCAGTTTAGACAGGGGCTCTGGCTACACCTTC. It codes for CASSLDRGSGYTF.

This rearrangement joins TRBV10-3 to TRBJ2-3; the D gene is possibly TRBD1 (5 bases). This CDR3 contains 13 residues. Germline V gene lookup returns CDR1 ENHRY and CDR2 SYGVKD. Deletions cut 5 bases from V and 0 bases from J, with 6 bases between. In DNA form, the CDR3 reads TGTGCCATCAGTACAGGAAGCACAGATACGCAGTATTTT. It translates to CAISTGSTDTQYF.

The count of this clone is one. This chain connects TRBV19 to TRBJ1-1; D ambiguous. The ends were cut back, 7 bases at V and 2 bases at J, with 14 bases in the middle. The CDR3 is 14 residues long. The germline V gene has CDR1 LNHDA and CDR2 SQIVND (reference sequence). The CDR3 protein is CASKFGRSNTEAFF. The CDR3 DNA sequence: TGTGCCAGTAAATTCGGACGGTCTAACACTGAAGCTTTCTTT.

This clone was seen only once. CDR3 region: CASSKGGRALNYGYTF. CDR3 bases: TGTGCCAGCAGTAAGGGCGGCCGTGCTCTCAACTATGGCTACACCTTC. The chain uses TRBV2 and TRBJ1-2; D is unclear. The V and J ends lost 5 bases and 2 bases respectively, with 18 bases between them. From germline, CDR1 is SNHLY and CDR2 FYNNEI. This CDR3 contains 16 residues.

The chain recombines TRBV25-1 with TRBJ2-7; 8 bases match TRBD1. V was clipped by 7 bases and J by 3 bases; unmatched bases: 8. Germline V gene data show CDR1 as MGHDK and CDR2 as SYGVNS. This CDR3 comprises 14 residues. CDR3 nucleotides: TGTGCCAGCACCCGAACCGGACAGGGCTACGAGCAGTACTTC. It encodes CASTRTGQGYEQYF.

V is TRBV7-2 and J is TRBJ2-1; a possible D gene is TRBD1 (6 bases). V was pared by 5 bases and J by 5 bases, with 13 bases between. There are 14 residues in the CDR3. Germline V lookup: CDR1 SGHTA, CDR2 FQGNSA. CDR3 nucleotide sequence: TGTGCCAGCAGCATCCCGACAGGTAACAATGAGCAGTTCTTC. This encodes CASSIPTGNNEQFF.

This clone was recorded only once. The V and J genes are TRBV7-9 and TRBJ2-3; TRBD1 might be the D (5 bases). V lost 3 bases and J 6 bases, leaving 19 bases between the germline ends. The CDR3 totals 16 residues. CDR1 is SEHNR and CDR2 is FQNEAQ in the germline V gene (reference sequence). CDR3 nucleotides: TGTGCCAGCAGCTTTGGTTTAGGGGTAGGATTGGATACGCAGTATTTT. The encoded protein is CASSFGLGVGLDTQYF.

CDR3 amino acids: CASSLAQGLSYEQYF. CDR3 in DNA: TGTGCCAGCAGCTTGGCGCAGGGACTATCCTACGAGCAGTACTTC. The chain couples TRBV5-5 to TRBJ2-7, with 7 bases matching TRBD2. Germline CDR1 is SGHKS and CDR2 is YYEKEE (reference sequence). The length of the CDR3 is 15 residues. V trimming: 0 bases; J trimming: 1 base; junction bases outside the gene matches: 4.

The sample holds one count of this clone. The chain couples TRBV7-3 to TRBJ1-1; weak D call: TRBD1 (5 bases). The CDR3 length is 13 residues. Germline V gene lookup returns CDR1 SGHTA and CDR2 FQGTGA. V dropped 6 bases and J dropped 9 bases, with 17 bases sitting between them. The CDR3 nucleotides read TGTGCCAGCAGTCAGGCCGGGGCCAAGAAAGCTTTCTTT. Translating it yields CASSQAGAKKAFF.

This chain uses TRBV5-1 with TRBJ1-2, with D perhaps matching TRBD1 (6 bases). Germline values: CDR1 SGHRS, CDR2 YFSETQ. This CDR3 region has 13 residues. V lost 4 bases to trimming and J lost 9 bases, with 16 bases between them. The CDR3 sequence: CASSVGGGRSYTF. CDR3 nucleotide sequence: TGCGCCAGCAGCGTGGGGGGCGGTAGAAGCTACACCTTC.

The chain couples TRBV18 to TRBJ1-5; 7 positions match TRBD1. V dropped 1 base and J dropped 1; count of bases not matched to a gene: 1. Per the germline V gene, CDR1 is KGHSH and CDR2 is LQKENI. CDR3 length equals 15 residues. The chain's CDR3 is CASSPLTGSNQPQHF. In DNA, the CDR3 is TGTGCCAGCTCACCACTGACAGGGAGCAATCAGCCCCAGCATTTT.